This paragraph reports one T cell receptor (beta chain). Its cognate antigen is unknown. Germline V lookup: CDR1 SNHLY, CDR2 FYNNEI. The CDR3 has 13 amino acids. The V end was cut by 4 bases, the J end by 8 bases, with 14 bases between. The source of the sample is a study of OX40 agonist ivuxolimab in advanced cancers. For the study at large: Dose-escalation patients were diagnosed with hepatocellular carcinoma, melanoma, renal cell cancer or head and neck cancer. Study-wide findings and caveats: Some nonresponders likewise displayed low normalized T-cell clonal expansion.

Produced via immunoSEQ multiplex PCR; TCRdb's table is partial and in-frame only. Among approximately 69,000 clones listed, 85% to 90% were seen once. No patient had autoimmune disease or received systemic immunosuppression. The source of this sequence is an adult with an advanced solid tumor such as melanoma, head and neck, liver or kidney cancer. The starting material was CD4+ or CD8+ T cells sorted from blood, obtained in a trial of the OX40 agonist ivuxolimab. The chain employs TRBV2 and TRBJ1-2; D call uncertain. As DNA, the CDR3 is TGTGCCAGCAGTGCGGGGAGGGAGGGCGGCTACACCTTC. The encoded protein is CASSAGREGGYTF. Using reference TRBV2 and TRBJ1-2 for the parts outside the CDR3, the full variable domain is EPEVTQTPSHQVTQMGQEVILRCVPISNHLYFYWYRQILGQKVEFLVSFYNNEISEKSEIFDDQFSVERPDGSNFTLKIRSTKLEDSAMYFCASSAGREGGYTFGSGTRLTVV.